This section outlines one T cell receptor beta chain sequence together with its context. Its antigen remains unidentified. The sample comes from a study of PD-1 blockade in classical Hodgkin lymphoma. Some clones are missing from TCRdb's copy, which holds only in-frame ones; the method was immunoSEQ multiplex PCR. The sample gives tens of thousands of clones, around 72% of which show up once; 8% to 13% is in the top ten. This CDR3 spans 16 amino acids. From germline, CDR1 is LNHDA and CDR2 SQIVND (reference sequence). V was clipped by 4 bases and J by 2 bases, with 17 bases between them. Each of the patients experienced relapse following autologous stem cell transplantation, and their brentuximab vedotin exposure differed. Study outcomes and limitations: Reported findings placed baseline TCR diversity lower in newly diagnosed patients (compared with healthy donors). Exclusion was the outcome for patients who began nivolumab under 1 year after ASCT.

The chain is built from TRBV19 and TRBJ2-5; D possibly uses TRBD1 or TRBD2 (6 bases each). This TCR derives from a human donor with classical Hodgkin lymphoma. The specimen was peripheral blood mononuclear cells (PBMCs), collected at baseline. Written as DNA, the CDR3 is TGTGCCAGTAGTACCGGGGGCGGGACTTTACAAGAGACCCAGTACTTC. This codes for CASSTGGGTLQETQYF.